The 18 T cell receptor beta chains presented below share a single source sample, sequenced in a study of CD8 T cells in ankylosing spondylitis. Study observations and caveats: What appeared characteristic of ankylosing spondylitis blood was a TCR beta motif of fewer than ten highly homologous variants.

TCRdb re-called the 5' RACE reads with MiXCR, one entry per CDR3 protein. This table holds around 770,000 distinct CDR3 sequences, 12% found once. These TCRs' antigens remain unknown. The sample consisted of blood, either unsorted or a sorted T cell fraction (not recorded which). Every receptor here comes from a male donor with ankylosing spondylitis.

This clonotype was recorded many times. This chain uses TRBV7-2 with TRBJ2-3; 10 bases line up with TRBD2. Germline loops: CDR1 SGHTA, CDR2 FQGNSA. The CDR3 sequence is 18 residues long. J was trimmed by 1 base and V by 0 bases; bases with no gene match: 7. The CDR3 sequence is CASSLASLAGTGTDTQYF. CDR3 nucleotides: TGTGCCAGCAGCTTAGCCTCACTAGCGGGGACCGGCACAGATACGCAGTATTTT. Filled out from reference TRBV7-2 and TRBJ2-3, the complete variable domain reads GAGVSQSPSNKVTEKGKDVELRCDPISGHTALYWYRQSLGQGLEFLIYFQGNSAPDKSGLPSDRFSAERTGGSVSTLTIQRTQQEDSAVYLCASSLASLAGTGTDTQYFGPGTRLTVL.

The genes are TRBV12-3 or TRBV12-4 and TRBJ2-7; the D is unclear. Trimming shortened V by 3 bases and J by 5 bases, and 26 bases separated the two germline ends. The CDR3 runs to 18 residues. CDR3 sequence (DNA): TGTGCCAGCAGTTTTACCCTCCCCACCCAGGCAGGCGCCAACGAGCAGTACTTC. This gives the protein CASSFTLPTQAGANEQYF.

The chain employs TRBV5-1 and TRBJ2-7; D may be TRBD2 (5 bases). The V gene's germline CDR1 is SGHRS and CDR2 YFSETQ. The CDR3 loop spans 17 amino acids. V was shortened by 4 bases and J by 7 bases, with 27 bases between the two germline ends. The CDR3 coding sequence is TGCGCCAGCAGCCAAGTACAAACCCGGGAACCCCATGGAGAGCAGTACTTC. This encodes CASSQVQTREPHGEQYF.

The chain is built from TRBV6-2 or TRBV6-3 and TRBJ2-7, with D unresolved. The CDR3 is 13 residues long. Germline CDR1 MNHEY, CDR2 SVGEGT. V dropped 4 bases and J dropped 5 bases, with 12 bases sitting between them. The CDR3 sequence: CASSSPGRDEQYF. The CDR3 DNA reads as TGTGCCAGCAGTTCACCAGGACGGGACGAGCAGTACTTC.

This clonotype was counted only a few times. The V gene is TRBV6-1, the J gene TRBJ1-2; D is unclear. The CDR3 has 13 amino acids. Per germline, CDR1 MNHNS and CDR2 SASEGT. V was shortened by 2 bases and J by 2 bases, with 6 bases between the two germline ends. CDR3 DNA sequence: TGTGCCAGCAGTGAATCGGGAAACTATGGCTACACCTTC. Translated, it gives CASSESGNYGYTF.

The V and J genes are TRBV12-3 or TRBV12-4 and TRBJ2-1; a possible D gene is TRBD2 (6 bases). The CDR3 extends over 16 amino acids. The ends were cut back, 1 base at V and 0 bases at J, with 10 bases in the middle. Here the CDR3 DNA reads TGTGCCAGCAGTTTAGGCCCGGGGGTCTCCTACAATGAGCAGTTCTTC. Translated: CASSLGPGVSYNEQFF.

The rearrangement joins TRBV4-2 to TRBJ2-5, with a possible D match to TRBD1 (6 bases). The CDR3 covers 15 residues. With 0 bases removed from V and 3 bases from J, the gap between germline ends came to 11 bases. The V gene's germline CDR1 is LGHNA and CDR2 YNFKEQ. CDR3 residues: CASSQDRKGEETQYF. The CDR3 DNA reads as TGTGCCAGCAGCCAAGATCGCAAGGGGGAAGAGACCCAGTACTTC.

This rearrangement joins TRBV7-8 to TRBJ2-3; 10 bases agree with TRBD2. J gave up 2 bases and V 5 bases, and 7 bases lay outside the gene matches. Germline values: CDR1 SGHVS, CDR2 FQNEAQ. The CDR3 sequence is 16 residues long. CDR3 loop: CASSPRTSGDTDTQYF. The DNA of the CDR3 is TGTGCCAGCAGCCCGAGAACTAGCGGGGACACAGATACGCAGTATTTT.

This clonotype has only a few counts. The V call is TRBV18, the J call TRBJ2-7; 10 positions agree with TRBD1. CDR3 length equals 15 residues. V lost 2 bases, J lost 7 bases, and 8 bases stayed unmatched. Germline loops: CDR1 KGHSH, CDR2 LQKENI. The CDR3 coding sequence is TGTGCCAGCTCACCAATGGGACAGGGGATAAGAGAGCAGTACTTC. Translating it yields CASSPMGQGIREQYF.

This clonotype showed up many times. The genes are TRBV7-2 and TRBJ1-1; D uncertain. Germline-derived CDR1 and CDR2 are SGHTA and FQGNSA. This CDR3 is 12 amino acids long. The V gene lost 2 bases and the J gene lost 11 bases, with 12 bases spanning the gap. The chain's CDR3 is CASSLSTSRAFF. CDR3 DNA: TGTGCCAGCAGCTTAAGCACCTCGCGGGCTTTCTTT.

This clonotype appeared a few times. The genes are TRBV10-3 and TRBJ1-1; D possibly corresponds to TRBD1 (5 bases). V was trimmed by 5 bases and J by 4 bases, leaving 11 bases between them. The germline gives CDR1 ENHRY, CDR2 SYGVKD. CDR3 length: 13 amino acids. CDR3 sequence reads: CAISTPGATEAFF. CDR3 coding DNA: TGTGCCATCAGTACGCCCGGGGCCACTGAAGCTTTCTTT.

V and J are TRBV6-2 or TRBV6-3 and TRBJ1-3; TRBD1 is a possible D gene (6 bases). Looked up from germline, CDR1 is MNHEY and CDR2 is SVGEGT. The CDR3 contains 16 residues. Trimming removed 0 bases at V and 2 bases at J, with 11 bases between. This chain's CDR3 is CASSYSTGSTGNTIYF. As DNA, the CDR3 is TGTGCCAGCAGTTACTCGACAGGATCGACTGGAAACACCATATATTTT.

This clonotype was seen ten or more times. This rearrangement joins TRBV12-3 or TRBV12-4 to TRBJ2-5; no clear D gene. The CDR3 covers 12 residues. V dropped 2 bases and J dropped 8 bases, with 9 bases sitting between them. CDR3 sequence (DNA): TGTGCCAGCAGTTTAAGGGATGACACCCAGTACTTC. Translating gives CASSLRDDTQYF.

The table lists this clonotype with many counts. The J gene is TRBJ2-7, the V gene TRBV20-1; TRBD2 is a possible D gene (6 bases). In germline, CDR1 is DFQATT, CDR2 SNEGSKA (reference sequence). This CDR3 has 12 residues. V lost 3 bases to trimming and J lost 7 bases, with 13 bases between them. The CDR3 is CSASWRGREQYF. The CDR3 bases are TGCAGTGCTAGCTGGCGGGGTCGAGAGCAGTACTTC.

The gene calls are TRBV7-2 and TRBJ2-1; TRBD1 matches at 8 bases. The CDR3 length is 16 residues. Losses at the gene ends were 5 bases for V and 4 bases for J; bases not matched to a gene: 10. Germline CDR1 is SGHTA and CDR2 is FQGNSA. The CDR3 DNA follows: TGTGCCAGCAGCCGGCAAGAGGACAGGGATTACAATGAGCAGTTCTTC. It is translated as CASSRQEDRDYNEQFF.

This clonotype was detected a few times. The chain uses TRBV20-1 and TRBJ1-2; TRBD1 is a possible D gene (5 bases). Germline CDR1 reads DFQATT; CDR2 reads SNEGSKA (reference sequence). V dropped 6 bases and J dropped 8 bases, with 19 bases sitting between them. CDR3 length equals 13 residues. The CDR3 region has the DNA TGCAGTGCGGAGCTTGACGGGGCGCCAGGCTACACCTTC. Its translation: CSAELDGAPGYTF.

The chain has TRBV5-6 and TRBJ2-5, with TRBD1 matching over 10 bases. Germline lookup yields CDR1 SGHDT and CDR2 YYEEEE. The J segment lost 2 bases and the V segment lost 5 bases, leaving 6 bases of the junction unmatched. CDR3 length: 15 residues. For the CDR3, the DNA is TGTGCCAGCAGAAGGGACAGGGGTTGGCAAGAGACCCAGTACTTC. The encoded protein is CASRRDRGWQETQYF.

The gene calls are TRBV20-1 and TRBJ2-3, with D possibly matching TRBD2 (7 bases). Germline-derived CDR1 and CDR2 are DFQATT and SNEGSKA (reference sequence). V lost 4 bases and J lost 6, with 17 bases in between. The CDR3 totals 14 residues. This CDR3 reads CSATRTSGGDTQYF. The CDR3 nucleotides read TGCAGTGCTACGAGGACTAGTGGGGGCGATACGCAGTATTTT.